A selection of T cell receptor beta chains follows, all from one sample in a study of blood T cell repertoires in COVID-19. Using immunoSEQ multiplex PCR, the repertoire was profiled, and TCRdb retains in-frame clones only, with some absent. The table includes approximately 330,000 clones, approximately 90% detected once. Sequencing used peripheral blood. Receptors were obtained from a woman aged 45 to 65 with active or convalescent COVID-19. CDR3s include the opening cysteine and the closing phenylalanine or tryptophan. A D gene is named only where the DNA matches it firmly. Some rows mark clone size as missing; the rest say once, few, many or name a class of expanded clone.

d_call clone_size j_call v_call cdr3_nt cdr3_aa
TRBD1 - TRBJ2-1 TRBV29-1 TGCAGCGTTGCCCGGCACAGGGGTTATGAGCAGTTCTTC CSVARHRGYEQFF
TRBD2 - TRBJ2-7 TRBV5-4 TGTGCCAGCAGCCCCGAGACTAGCGGACTCTACGAGCAGTACTTC CASSPETSGLYEQYF
TRBD1 - TRBJ2-1 TRBV7-9 TGTGCCAGCAGCTCCGTGGGACAGGGTTTTAATGAGCAGTTCTTC CASSSVGQGFNEQFF
- - TRBJ1-2 TRBV7-2 TGTGCCAGCAGCTTAGCCACGGAGCCCTATGGCTACACCTTC CASSLATEPYGYTF
TRBD2 - TRBJ2-2 TRBV3-1/TRBV3-2 TGTGCCAGTCCGGGACTAGCGGGAGGGTTGAACACCGGGGAGCTGTTTTTT CASPGLAGGLNTGELFF
TRBD2 - TRBJ2-1 TRBV18 TGTGCCAGCTCACTAAGCCTAGCGGCATACAATGAGCAGTTCTTC CASSLSLAAYNEQFF
- - TRBJ2-7 TRBV6-5 TGTGCCAGCAGTTACTCGGGCAGCTACGAGCAGTACTTC CASSYSGSYEQYF
TRBD2 - TRBJ2-3 TRBV3-1/TRBV3-2 TGTGCCAGCAGCCGCGCCGGGGGGAGCACAGATACGCAGTATTTT CASSRAGGSTDTQYF
- - TRBJ1-2 TRBV6-5 TGTGCCAGCACGCCAGAAACCCTCTATGGCTACACCTTC CASTPETLYGYTF
TRBD1 - TRBJ2-7 TRBV10-3 TGTGCCACTGCGACAGGGTCCTACGAGCAGTACTTC CATATGSYEQYF
- - TRBJ1-5 TRBV30 TGTGCCTGGAGTGGGCAGGGTAATAATCAGCCCCAGCATTTT CAWSGQGNNQPQHF
TRBD2 - TRBJ2-3 TRBV10-3 TGTGCCATCAGCCTTAGCGGGGATACAGATACGCAGTATTTT CAISLSGDTDTQYF
TRBD1 - TRBJ1-2 TRBV28 TGTGCCAGCAGACTTACAGGGGGCGCAGGAGGCTACACCTTC CASRLTGGAGGYTF
- - TRBJ2-1 TRBV6-5 TGTGCCAGCAAGGCAGGTGGGAGCTCCTACAATGAGCAGTTCTTC CASKAGGSSYNEQFF
TRBD1 - TRBJ1-5 TRBV6-6 TGTGCCAGCAGCCCGACAGGGTCGAGCAATCAGCCCCAGCATTTT CASSPTGSSNQPQHF
TRBD1 - TRBJ2-7 TRBV7-2 TGTGCCAGCAGCTTCGGGACAGGGGGCGGCTACGAGCAGTACTTC CASSFGTGGGYEQYF
- - TRBJ1-2 TRBV5-4 TGTGCCAGCAGCTTGGGGGCAAACTATGGCTACACCTTC CASSLGANYGYTF
TRBD1 - TRBJ1-2 TRBV12-3/TRBV12-4 TGTGCCAGCAGCCCCCCCGACAGGGGAAGGTACACCTTC CASSPPDRGRYTF
TRBD2 - TRBJ2-5 TRBV5-6 TGTGCCAGCAGCCGGACTAGCGGGCAAGAGACCCAGTACTTC CASSRTSGQETQYF
TRBD2 - TRBJ2-1 TRBV6-5 TGTGCCAGCAGGACGACTAGCGGGAACAATGAGCAGTTCTTC CASRTTSGNNEQFF
- - TRBJ2-5 TRBV7-3 TGTGCCAGCAGCTTACTGGGACAGGGACTAGGGGGGAGGCCGCAAGAGACCCAGTACTTC CASSLLGQGLGGRPQETQYF
TRBD1 - TRBJ2-7 TRBV5-1 TGCGCCAGCAGGTTCCAACCGGGACAGTTGTACGAGCAGTACTTC CASRFQPGQLYEQYF
TRBD2 - TRBJ2-3 TRBV29-1 TGCAGCGTTGTCGGCATACCGGGACTAGCGGGGGGCACAGATACGCAGTATTTT CSVVGIPGLAGGTDTQYF
- few TRBJ1-3 TRBV9 TGTGCCAGCAGCGTTATGATGGACACACGCTCTGGAAACACCATATATTTT CASSVMMDTRSGNTIYF
TRBD1 - TRBJ1-5 TRBV30 TGTGCCTGGAGTCCCGGGACAGGGAACCGTCAGCCCCAGCATTTT CAWSPGTGNRQPQHF
TRBD2 - TRBJ2-6 TRBV19 TGTGCCAGTAGTTCGGCTAGCGGCCCACTCGCTGGGGCCAACGTCCTGACTTTC CASSSASGPLAGANVLTF
- - TRBJ2-1 TRBV5-1 TGCGCCAGCAGCTTGGGGCAGGGCGTCAATGAGCAGTTCTTC CASSLGQGVNEQFF
TRBD2 - TRBJ2-1 TRBV19 TGTGCCAGTGATTGGACTAGCGGGACAGGGGAGCAGTTCTTC CASDWTSGTGEQFF
TRBD1 - TRBJ1-5 TRBV19 TGTGCCAGTAGTGGTTACGGGTGGTCAGGGGGTGTTCAGCCCCAGCATTTT CASSGYGWSGGVQPQHF
- - TRBJ2-3 TRBV7-9 TGTGCCAGCAGCTTAAGTATCGGGAGTACCGATACGCAGTATTTT CASSLSIGSTDTQYF
TRBD2 once TRBJ2-1 TRBV5-1 TGCGCCAGCAGCCCCCGCGCCAGCGGGAGGGCCGATGAGCAGTTCTTC CASSPRASGRADEQFF
- - TRBJ2-3 TRBV5-1 TGCGCCAGCAACGTGGGGGGGCCAATAGATACGCAGTATTTT CASNVGGPIDTQYF
- - TRBJ2-1 TRBV7-9 TGTGCCAGCAGCTCAGCGGAGGGGTCCTACAATGAGCAGTTCTTC CASSSAEGSYNEQFF
TRBD1 once TRBJ1-1 TRBV4-2 TGTGCCAGCAGCCCCAGGGGGCGGACAGGGAACACTGAAGCTTTCTTT CASSPRGRTGNTEAFF
TRBD1 - TRBJ1-5 TRBV27 TGTGCCAGCGTCTCCTCAGGGGGAGGTAATCAGCCCCAGCATTTT CASVSSGGGNQPQHF
- - TRBJ2-2 TRBV5-4 TGTGCCAGCAGCTTGTTAGGGGCCGGGGAGCTGTTTTTT CASSLLGAGELFF
- - TRBJ2-7 TRBV5-1 TGCGCCAGCAGCTCCGACAACTCCTACGAGCAGTACTTC CASSSDNSYEQYF
TRBD2 - TRBJ2-1 TRBV5-1 TGCGCCAGCAGCCCACCTCGGACTAGCGGAGAGCAGTTCTTC CASSPPRTSGEQFF
- - TRBJ1-2 TRBV7-2 TGTGCCAGCAGCCCACAACTAATGGGGCAGGGCTATGGCTACACCTTC CASSPQLMGQGYGYTF
TRBD1 - TRBJ1-1 TRBV6-5 TGTGCCAGCAGGAGACAGGGTTTTACTGAAGCTTTCTTT CASRRQGFTEAFF
TRBD1 once TRBJ2-4 TRBV7-6 TGTGCCAGCAGCATAGAGGACAGGGCCAAAAACATTCAGTACTTC CASSIEDRAKNIQYF
- - TRBJ2-2 TRBV14 TGTGCCAGCAGTCCTTACACCGGGGAGCTGTTTTTT CASSPYTGELFF
- - TRBJ1-2 TRBV7-2 TGTGCCAGCAGCTTAGAAATAATCTACAGGGAGATGGGCTATGGCTACACCTTC CASSLEIIYREMGYGYTF
- - TRBJ2-2 TRBV9 TGTGCCAGCAGCCCCCTTTCGGTGTTGGGAGCGCGAAACACCGGGGAGCTGTTTTTT CASSPLSVLGARNTGELFF
TRBD2 - TRBJ2-3 TRBV7-9 TGTGCCAGCAGCCTCATCGGGGGGTACACAGATACGCAGTATTTT CASSLIGGYTDTQYF
TRBD2 - TRBJ2-7 TRBV27 TGTGCCAGCAGTTATTCGTCCGGGAGCGGGGGGGCGAAGGAGCAGTACTTC CASSYSSGSGGAKEQYF
TRBD1 once TRBJ1-2 TRBV6-5 TGTGCCAGCAGTCAGGACAGGGGGCTTGGCTACACCTTC CASSQDRGLGYTF
- - TRBJ2-3 TRBV6-5 TGTGCCAGCAGTTCACGAGGAGGGGACACAGATACGCAGTATTTT CASSSRGGDTDTQYF
TRBD1 - TRBJ1-2 TRBV10-3 TGTGCCATCAGGAGGGACAGGGCCGCGTTGATTGGCTACACCTTC CAIRRDRAALIGYTF
- - TRBJ1-5 TRBV11-2 TGTGCCAGCGGAAGCGGAGGTAATCAGCCCCAGCATTTT CASGSGGNQPQHF
TRBD2 - TRBJ2-7 TRBV6-2/TRBV6-3 TGTGCCAGCAGTCCGCCGACTAGCGGTCTCTACGAGCAGTACTTC CASSPPTSGLYEQYF
TRBD2 - TRBJ2-5 TRBV7-2 TGTGCCAGCAGCTTAGCTGGGACTAGCAAGACCCAGTACTTC CASSLAGTSKTQYF
TRBD1 - TRBJ1-5 TRBV2 TGTGCCAGCAGGGAGGACAGGGGCGTTTTTCAGCCCCAGCATTTT CASREDRGVFQPQHF
- - TRBJ2-7 TRBV28 TGTGCCAGCAGTTTTCCCCCTTCCGGGATCTACGAGCAGTACTTC CASSFPPSGIYEQYF
- - TRBJ1-2 TRBV30 TGTGCCTGGAGTGTACGCGCGGGAAATGGCTACACCTTC CAWSVRAGNGYTF
- - TRBJ1-4 TRBV7-9 TGTGCCAGCAGCTTAGGGACAGTTCCGTATGAAAAACTGTTTTTT CASSLGTVPYEKLFF